The 27 T cell receptor beta chains below all came from one sample that was sequenced in a study of immune evolution from preneoplasia to lung adenocarcinoma. Some clones are missing from TCRdb's copy, which holds only in-frame ones; the method was immunoSEQ multiplex PCR. The sample lists 9,000 to 10,000 clones, approximately 90% occurring once. Input material: FFPE invasive lung adenocarcinoma tissue. All receptors come from a person aged 65-85 years with invasive lung adenocarcinoma. Some clones in this sample may be carry-over from other donors' samples.

This clone was recorded only once. The J gene is TRBJ2-7, the V gene TRBV7-6; D not resolved. Trimming took 1 base from V and 2 from J, leaving 18 bases between them. The germline V gene encodes CDR1 SGHVS and CDR2 FNYEAQ. The CDR3 has 17 residues. This CDR3 reads CASSLVVPSFGTYEQYF. CDR3 sequence (DNA): TGTGCCAGCAGCTTAGTAGTACCCTCCTTCGGAACCTACGAGCAGTACTTC.

This rearrangement joins TRBV28 to TRBJ2-2; 13 bases map to TRBD2. The CDR3 has 18 residues. The junction had 10 bases not matched to a gene; V was cut back by 5 bases and J by 4 bases. The germline CDR1 and CDR2 sequences are MDHEN and SYDVKM. The chain's CDR3 is CASSEGLAGVRGTGELFF. The CDR3 DNA follows: TGTGCCAGCAGTGAAGGACTAGCGGGAGTACGTGGCACCGGGGAGCTGTTTTTT.

The CDR3: CASSVGWGTDTQYF. The CDR3 DNA reads as TGTGCCAGCAGCGTTGGGTGGGGTACAGATACGCAGTATTTT. The chain couples TRBV9 to TRBJ2-3; D gene unclear. Germline-derived CDR1 and CDR2 are SGDLS and YYNGEE. The CDR3 runs 14 residues. Trimming stripped 2 bases from V and 3 bases from J, with 10 bases between.

The chain is built from TRBV7-8 and TRBJ2-1, with D perhaps being TRBD1 or TRBD2 (5 bases each). Germline loops: CDR1 SGHVS, CDR2 FQNEAQ. The CDR3 sequence is 16 residues long. Between the trimmed V and J ends, which lost 2 bases and 8 bases, there was a span of 19 bases. The CDR3 loop reads CASSLLWEPVGDEQFF. CDR3 DNA: TGTGCCAGCAGCTTATTGTGGGAGCCCGTGGGGGATGAGCAGTTCTTC.

The genes are TRBV29-1 and TRBJ1-4, with D perhaps TRBD1 (5 bases). This CDR3 contains 13 residues. Germline V gene sequence: CDR1 SQVTM, CDR2 ANQGSEA. Trimming stripped 3 bases from V and 7 bases from J, with 12 bases between. CDR3 nucleotide sequence: TGCAGCGTTGAGAGGGGCTACGGTGAAAAACTGTTTTTT. This gives the protein CSVERGYGEKLFF.

This rearrangement joins TRBV20-1 to TRBJ2-5, with unresolved D. The CDR3 is 11 amino acids. V dropped 3 bases and J dropped 4 bases, with 6 bases sitting between them. Per germline, CDR1 DFQATT and CDR2 SNEGSKA (reference sequence). In DNA form, the CDR3 reads TGCAGTGCTAGTCATTCAGAGACCCAGTACTTC. Translated, it gives CSASHSETQYF.

Remarks on this clone: A read error may account for a junction end that differs from germline. The chain couples TRBV7-3 to TRBJ1-5; D not certain. CDR3 size: 11 residues. Germline CDR1 is SGHTA and CDR2 is FQGTGA. CDR3 region: CASSFNHPQHF. In nucleotides, the CDR3 is TGTGCCAGCAGCTTTAATCATCCCCAGCATTTT.

The CDR3 reads CASSQQGGLDYGYTF. The DNA of the CDR3 is TGTGCCAGCAGCCAACAGGGGGGGTTAGACTATGGCTACACCTTC. The chain carries TRBV4-2 and TRBJ1-2; 7 nucleotides line up with TRBD1. J was trimmed by 3 bases and V by 2 bases; bases with no gene match: 6. This CDR3 is built from 15 residues. From germline, CDR1 is LGHNA and CDR2 YNFKEQ.

V usage is TRBV6-5 and J usage is TRBJ1-2; possibly TRBD1 for D (5 bases). V was clipped by 2 bases and J by 1 base, with 8 bases between them. The CDR3 loop spans 14 amino acids. Germline CDR1 and CDR2: MNHEY and SVGAGI. DNA of the CDR3: TGTGCCAGCAGTTACGGGGGTGATAACTATGGCTACACCTTC. This codes for CASSYGGDNYGYTF.

The chain uses TRBV28 and TRBJ1-3, with TRBD1 matching 9 bases. The CDR3 is 17 amino acids. Germline CDR1 MDHEN, CDR2 SYDVKM. The V gene end was trimmed by 2 bases and the J gene end by 4 bases; junction bases not matched to a gene: 9. This CDR3 reads CASSLNTGQGTGNTIYF. CDR3 coding DNA: TGTGCCAGCAGTTTAAACACGGGACAGGGCACCGGAAACACCATATATTTT.

The chain links TRBV9 to TRBJ2-3, with D tentatively TRBD2 (6 bases). Per the germline V gene, CDR1 is SGDLS and CDR2 is YYNGEE. The CDR3 sequence is 14 residues long. V was trimmed by 0 bases and J by 6 bases, leaving 11 bases between them. The CDR3 is CASSVGRASDTQYF. As DNA, the CDR3 is TGTGCCAGCAGCGTAGGGAGGGCATCGGATACGCAGTATTTT.

This chain joins TRBV4-1 and TRBJ2-3; D may be TRBD1 (5 bases). CDR3 length: 15 amino acids. CDR1 and CDR2 (germline): MGHRA, YSYEKL. V lost 1 base to trimming and J lost 2 bases, with 10 bases between them. DNA for the CDR3: TGCGCCAGCAGCCAAGTGGACACCACCACAGATACGCAGTATTTT. Its protein is CASSQVDTTTDTQYF.

This sequence joins TRBV5-1 and TRBJ2-7; D call uncertain. The V gene's germline CDR1 is SGHRS and CDR2 YFSETQ. V was clipped by 4 bases and J by 7 bases, with 18 bases between them. The length of the CDR3 is 14 residues. In nucleotides, the CDR3 is TGCGCCAGCAGCGATATAACAATGTTTCGGGAGCAGTACTTC. Protein sequence: CASSDITMFREQYF.

The genes are TRBV7-8 and TRBJ2-1; 9 bases fit TRBD1. Trimming cost V 7 bases and J 7 bases; bases outside gene matches: 14. Germline lookup yields CDR1 SGHVS and CDR2 FQNEAQ. The CDR3 is made up of 16 amino acids. CDR3 residues: CASNKNPGQGSNEQFF. Here the CDR3 DNA reads TGTGCCAGCAACAAAAATCCGGGACAGGGCTCAAATGAGCAGTTCTTC.

This clone was observed a handful of times. This chain connects TRBV28 to TRBJ1-3; D ambiguous. The CDR3 sequence is 13 residues long. The germline V gene has CDR1 MDHEN and CDR2 SYDVKM. Trimming left V 7 bases short and J 8 bases short, with 15 bases between. The CDR3 DNA is TGTGCCAGCACGCCCCAGGAGTTTGACACCATATATTTT. It yields the protein CASTPQEFDTIYF.

V usage is TRBV19 and J usage is TRBJ2-3, with D maybe TRBD2 (5 bases). This CDR3 is 15 amino acids long. The ends were cut back, 5 bases at V and 2 bases at J, with 14 bases in the middle. Germline CDR1 is LNHDA and CDR2 is SQIVND (reference sequence). CDR3 bases: TGTGCCAGTAGTCCCGGAGGAGGTTACACAGATACGCAGTATTTT. Amino acid sequence: CASSPGGGYTDTQYF.

This clone has just a few counts. The chain links TRBV9 to TRBJ1-1; a weak D match, TRBD1 (5 bases). The CDR3 consists of 13 residues. The V and J ends lost 0 bases and 4 bases respectively, with 7 bases between them. The germline CDR1 and CDR2 sequences are SGDLS and YYNGEE. CDR3 amino acids: CASSVGQGTEAFF. The CDR3, as DNA: TGTGCCAGCAGCGTAGGGCAGGGCACTGAAGCTTTCTTT.

The table lists this clone with a count of one. V usage is TRBV28 and J usage is TRBJ1-5; no firm D call. Germline V gene sequence: CDR1 MDHEN, CDR2 SYDVKM. Between the trimmed V and J ends, which lost 3 bases and 4 bases, there was a span of 10 bases. The CDR3 runs 14 residues. The CDR3: CASSLVDLNQPQHF. DNA for the CDR3: TGTGCCAGCAGTTTGGTGGACCTTAATCAGCCCCAGCATTTT. Supplemented by reference TRBV28 and TRBJ1-5, the full variable domain reads DVKVTQSSRYLVKRTGEKVFLECVQDMDHENMFWYRQDPGLGLRLIYFSYDVKMKEKGDIPEGYSVSREKKERFSLILESASTNQTSMYLCASSLVDLNQPQHFGDGTRLSIL.

The chain has TRBV7-9 and TRBJ1-2; no firm D call. Deletions cut 5 bases from V and 6 bases from J, with 22 bases between. The CDR3 covers 16 residues. Looked up from germline, CDR1 is SEHNR and CDR2 is FQNEAQ (reference sequence). CDR3 amino acids: CASSLPVPVIGDGYTF. CDR3 bases: TGTGCCAGCAGCCTCCCGGTCCCGGTGATTGGGGATGGCTACACCTTC.

The V gene is TRBV29-1, the J gene TRBJ2-1; D assignment may be TRBD1 or TRBD2 (6 bases each). This CDR3 spans 14 amino acids. Germline CDR1 is SQVTM and CDR2 is ANQGSEA. The V and J ends lost 4 bases and 0 bases respectively, with 10 bases between them. CDR3 in amino acids: CSVGGASSYNEQFF. In DNA, the CDR3 is TGCAGCGTTGGGGGGGCGAGCTCCTACAATGAGCAGTTCTTC.

This clone was seen only once. The chain combines TRBV5-1 with TRBJ1-4; 7 bases map to TRBD1. The germline CDR1 and CDR2 sequences are SGHRS and YFSETQ. Trimming cost V 4 bases and J 8 bases; bases outside gene matches: 11. The CDR3 is 15 residues long. The CDR3 region has the DNA TGCGCCAGCAGCCCCGGGGACAGCGCTTGGGAAAAACTGTTTTTT. This encodes CASSPGDSAWEKLFF.

This chain uses TRBV2 with TRBJ2-1; D is ambiguous. The CDR3 has 10 amino acids. Per the germline V gene, CDR1 is SNHLY and CDR2 is FYNNEI. The germline V and J ends were trimmed by 4 bases and 6 bases, with 1 base remaining between them. CDR3 sequence reads: CASSVNEQFF. For the CDR3, the DNA is TGTGCCAGCAGTGTCAATGAGCAGTTCTTC.

The J gene is TRBJ2-5, the V gene TRBV11-2; tentatively, D is TRBD1 (5 bases). Per germline, CDR1 SGHAT and CDR2 FQNNGV. This CDR3 is 14 amino acids long. V was cut by 7 bases and J by 2 bases, with 14 bases left in between. The CDR3 sequence is CASNRFQGQETQYF. DNA of the CDR3: TGTGCCAGCAACCGATTTCAGGGACAAGAGACCCAGTACTTC.

This chain links TRBV28 with TRBJ1-2; D remains unclear. CDR3 length equals 16 residues. V was clipped by 1 base and J by 4 bases, with 16 bases between them. CDR1 is MDHEN, CDR2 SYDVKM, per germline. Here the CDR3 DNA reads TGTGCCAGCAGTTTATTACGGTTCCCCCTTTCCTATGGCTACACCTTC. Residues: CASSLLRFPLSYGYTF.

Notes on this clone: Relative to the germline gene, one junction end is altered; a read error may explain this. The chain uses TRBV30 and TRBJ2-5; 10 positions match TRBD2. CDR3 length equals 16 residues. The V gene's germline CDR1 is GTSNPN and CDR2 SVGIG (reference sequence). Written as DNA, the CDR3 is TGTGTCTGGAGTGTAGGGTCTAGCGGGAGTCAAGAGACCCAGTACTTC. Amino acid sequence: CVWSVGSSGSQETQYF.

The V and J genes are TRBV4-1 and TRBJ1-2, with a tentative D call TRBD1 (6 bases). This CDR3 spans 15 amino acids. Germline CDR1 MGHRA, CDR2 YSYEKL. V was trimmed by 4 bases and J by 4 bases, leaving 16 bases between them. The CDR3 DNA is TGCGCCAGCAGCCTCGAGGAGGGGGTCGGCTATGGCTACACCTTC. It is translated as CASSLEEGVGYGYTF.

The chain employs TRBV5-1 and TRBJ2-1; TRBD1 agrees at 10 bases. J lost 7 bases, V lost 7 bases, and 8 bases had no gene match. The CDR3 length is 14 residues. In germline, CDR1 is SGHRS, CDR2 YFSETQ. CDR3 amino acids: CASQSRQGANEQFF. As DNA, the CDR3 is TGCGCCAGCCAATCAAGACAGGGGGCGAATGAGCAGTTCTTC.